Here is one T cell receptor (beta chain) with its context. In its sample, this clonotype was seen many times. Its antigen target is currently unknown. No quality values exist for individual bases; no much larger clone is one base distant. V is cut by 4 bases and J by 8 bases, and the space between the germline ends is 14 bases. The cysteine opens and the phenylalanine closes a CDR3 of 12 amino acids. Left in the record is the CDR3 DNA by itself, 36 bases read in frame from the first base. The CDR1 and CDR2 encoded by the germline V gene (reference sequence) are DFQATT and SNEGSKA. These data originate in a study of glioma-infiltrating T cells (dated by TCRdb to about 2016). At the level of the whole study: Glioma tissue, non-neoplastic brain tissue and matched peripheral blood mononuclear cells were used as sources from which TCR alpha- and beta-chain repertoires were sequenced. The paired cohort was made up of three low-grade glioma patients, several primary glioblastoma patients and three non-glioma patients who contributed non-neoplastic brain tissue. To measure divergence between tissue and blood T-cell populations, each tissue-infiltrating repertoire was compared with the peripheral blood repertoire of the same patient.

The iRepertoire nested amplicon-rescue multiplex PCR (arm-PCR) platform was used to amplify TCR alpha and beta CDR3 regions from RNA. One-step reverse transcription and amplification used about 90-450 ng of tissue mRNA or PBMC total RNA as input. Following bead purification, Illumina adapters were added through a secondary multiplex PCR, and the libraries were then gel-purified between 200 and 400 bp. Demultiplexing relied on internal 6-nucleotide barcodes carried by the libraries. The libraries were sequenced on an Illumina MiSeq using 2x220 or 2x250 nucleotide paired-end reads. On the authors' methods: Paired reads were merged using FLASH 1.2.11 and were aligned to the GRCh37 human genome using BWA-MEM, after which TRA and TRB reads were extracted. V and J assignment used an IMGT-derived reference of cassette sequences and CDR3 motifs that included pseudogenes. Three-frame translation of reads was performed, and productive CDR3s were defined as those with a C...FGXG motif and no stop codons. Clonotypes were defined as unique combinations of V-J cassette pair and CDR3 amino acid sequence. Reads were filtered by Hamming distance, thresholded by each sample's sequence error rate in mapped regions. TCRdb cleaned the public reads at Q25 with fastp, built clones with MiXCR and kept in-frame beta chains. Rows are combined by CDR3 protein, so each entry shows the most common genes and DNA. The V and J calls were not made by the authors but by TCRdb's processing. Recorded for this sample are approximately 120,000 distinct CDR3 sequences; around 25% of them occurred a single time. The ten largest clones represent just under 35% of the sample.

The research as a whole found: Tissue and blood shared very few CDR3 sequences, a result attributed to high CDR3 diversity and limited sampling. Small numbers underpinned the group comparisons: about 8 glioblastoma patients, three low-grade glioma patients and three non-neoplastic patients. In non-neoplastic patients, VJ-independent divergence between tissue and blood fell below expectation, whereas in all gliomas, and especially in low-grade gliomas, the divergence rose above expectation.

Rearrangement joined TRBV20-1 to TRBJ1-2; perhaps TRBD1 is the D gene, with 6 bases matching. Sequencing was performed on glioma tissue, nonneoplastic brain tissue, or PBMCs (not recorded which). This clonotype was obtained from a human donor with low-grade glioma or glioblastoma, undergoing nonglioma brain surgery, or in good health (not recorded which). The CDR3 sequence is CSANRAGVGYTF. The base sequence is TGCAGTGCTAATCGGGCAGGGGTAGGCTACACCTTC.